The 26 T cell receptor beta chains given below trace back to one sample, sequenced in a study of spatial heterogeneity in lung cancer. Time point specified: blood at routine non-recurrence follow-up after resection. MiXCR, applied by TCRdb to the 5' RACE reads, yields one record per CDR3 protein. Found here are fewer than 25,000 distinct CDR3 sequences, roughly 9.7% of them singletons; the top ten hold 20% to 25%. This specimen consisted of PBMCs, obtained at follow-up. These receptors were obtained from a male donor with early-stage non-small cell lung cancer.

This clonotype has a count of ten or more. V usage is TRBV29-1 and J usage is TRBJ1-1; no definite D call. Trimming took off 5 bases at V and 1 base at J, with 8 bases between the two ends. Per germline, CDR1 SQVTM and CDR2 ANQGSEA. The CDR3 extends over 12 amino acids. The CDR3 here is CSVQRRNTEAFF. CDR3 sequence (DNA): TGCAGCGTTCAGCGACGGAACACTGAAGCTTTCTTT.

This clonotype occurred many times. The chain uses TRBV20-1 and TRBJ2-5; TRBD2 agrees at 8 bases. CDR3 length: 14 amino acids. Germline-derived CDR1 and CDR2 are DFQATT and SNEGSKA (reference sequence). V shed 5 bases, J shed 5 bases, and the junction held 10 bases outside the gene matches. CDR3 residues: CSAFGRAGGETQYF. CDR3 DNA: TGCAGTGCTTTCGGCAGGGCGGGGGGTGAGACCCAGTACTTC.

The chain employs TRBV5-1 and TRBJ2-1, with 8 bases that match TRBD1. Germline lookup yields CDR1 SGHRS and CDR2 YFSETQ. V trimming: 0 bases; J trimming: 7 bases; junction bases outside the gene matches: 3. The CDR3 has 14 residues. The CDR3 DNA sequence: TGCGCCAGCAGCTTGGGTACAGGGGGAAATGAGCAGTTCTTC. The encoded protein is CASSLGTGGNEQFF.

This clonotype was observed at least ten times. In DNA, the CDR3 is TGCGCCAGCAGCCAAGAAGGTACCTGGACAGCGAACACCGGGGAGCTGTTTTTT. It translates to CASSQEGTWTANTGELFF. The chain employs TRBV4-3 and TRBJ2-2; D might be TRBD1 (6 bases). The ends were cut back, 0 bases at V and 0 bases at J, with 14 bases in the middle. The CDR3 spans 18 residues. Germline V gene lookup returns CDR1 LGHNA and CDR2 YSLEER.

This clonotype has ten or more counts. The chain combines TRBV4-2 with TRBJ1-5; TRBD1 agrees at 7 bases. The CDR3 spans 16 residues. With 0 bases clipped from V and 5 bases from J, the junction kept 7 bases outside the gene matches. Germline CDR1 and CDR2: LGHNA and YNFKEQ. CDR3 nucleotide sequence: TGTGCCAGCAGCCAAGACCGAGGGACAGCCTATCAGCCCCAGCATTTT. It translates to CASSQDRGTAYQPQHF.

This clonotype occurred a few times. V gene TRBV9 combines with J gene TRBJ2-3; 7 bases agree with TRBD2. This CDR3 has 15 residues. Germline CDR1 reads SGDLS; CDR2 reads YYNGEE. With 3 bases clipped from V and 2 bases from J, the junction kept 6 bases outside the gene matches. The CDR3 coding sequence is TGTGCCAGCAGCGAGAAGGCGGGGGACACAGATACGCAGTATTTT. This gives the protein CASSEKAGDTDTQYF.

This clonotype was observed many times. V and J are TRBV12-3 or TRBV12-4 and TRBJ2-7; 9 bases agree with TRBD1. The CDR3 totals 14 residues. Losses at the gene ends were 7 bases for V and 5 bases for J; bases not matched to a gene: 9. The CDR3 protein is CASTLQGARNEQYF. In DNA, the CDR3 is TGTGCCAGCACCTTACAGGGGGCGCGAAACGAGCAGTACTTC.

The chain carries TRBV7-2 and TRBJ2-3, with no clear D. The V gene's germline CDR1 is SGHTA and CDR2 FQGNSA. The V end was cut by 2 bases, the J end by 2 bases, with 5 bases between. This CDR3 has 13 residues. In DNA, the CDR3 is TGTGCCAGCAGCTTAACTCACACAGATACGCAGTATTTT. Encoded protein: CASSLTHTDTQYF.

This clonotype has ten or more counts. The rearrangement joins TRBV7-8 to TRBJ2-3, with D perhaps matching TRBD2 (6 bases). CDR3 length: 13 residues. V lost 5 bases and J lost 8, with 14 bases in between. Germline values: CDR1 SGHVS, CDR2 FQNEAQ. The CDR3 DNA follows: TGTGCCAGCAGCCTACTCCCGGAGGGTACGCAGTATTTT. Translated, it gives CASSLLPEGTQYF.

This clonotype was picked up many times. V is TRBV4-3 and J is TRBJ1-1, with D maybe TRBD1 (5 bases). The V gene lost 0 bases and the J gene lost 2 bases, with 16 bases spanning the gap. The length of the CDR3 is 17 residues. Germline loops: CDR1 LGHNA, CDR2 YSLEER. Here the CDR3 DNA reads TGCGCCAGCAGCCAAGACCTGAGGGGAGCGACCAACACTGAAGCTTTCTTT. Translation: CASSQDLRGATNTEAFF.

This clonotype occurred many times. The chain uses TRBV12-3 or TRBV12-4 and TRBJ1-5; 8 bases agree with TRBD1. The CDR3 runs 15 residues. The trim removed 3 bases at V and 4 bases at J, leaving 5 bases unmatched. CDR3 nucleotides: TGTGCCAGCAGTTTTCAGGGGGCATGGAATCAGCCCCAGCATTTT. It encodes CASSFQGAWNQPQHF.

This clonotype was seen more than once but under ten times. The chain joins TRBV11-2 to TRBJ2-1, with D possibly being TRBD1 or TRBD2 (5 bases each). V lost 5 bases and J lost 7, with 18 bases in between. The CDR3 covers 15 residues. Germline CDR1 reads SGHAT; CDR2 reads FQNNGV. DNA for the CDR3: TGTGCCAGCAGCCGACCGGGACCCCCGAGGAATGAGCAGTTCTTC. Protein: CASSRPGPPRNEQFF.

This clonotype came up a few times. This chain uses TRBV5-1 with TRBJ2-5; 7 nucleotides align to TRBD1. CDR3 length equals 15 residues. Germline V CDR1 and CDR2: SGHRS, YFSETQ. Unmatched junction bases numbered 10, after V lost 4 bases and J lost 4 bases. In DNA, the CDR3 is TGCGCCAGCAGCCAGGGGGACGCCGATGCAGAGACCCAGTACTTC. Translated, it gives CASSQGDADAETQYF.

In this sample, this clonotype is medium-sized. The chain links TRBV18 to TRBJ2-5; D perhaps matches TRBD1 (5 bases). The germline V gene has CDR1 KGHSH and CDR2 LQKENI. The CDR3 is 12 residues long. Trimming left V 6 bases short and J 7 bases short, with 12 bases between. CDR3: CASSPDQGTQYF. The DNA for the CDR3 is TGTGCCAGCTCCCCGGACCAGGGGACCCAGTACTTC.

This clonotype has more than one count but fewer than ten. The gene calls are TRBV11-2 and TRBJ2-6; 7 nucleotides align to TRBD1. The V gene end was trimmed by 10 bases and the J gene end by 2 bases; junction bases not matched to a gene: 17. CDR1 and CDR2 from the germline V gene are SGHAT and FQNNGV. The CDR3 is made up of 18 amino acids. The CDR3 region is CATGKQGSQSAGANVLTF. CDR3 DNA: TGTGCCACCGGAAAACAGGGGAGCCAATCCGCTGGGGCCAACGTCCTGACTTTC.

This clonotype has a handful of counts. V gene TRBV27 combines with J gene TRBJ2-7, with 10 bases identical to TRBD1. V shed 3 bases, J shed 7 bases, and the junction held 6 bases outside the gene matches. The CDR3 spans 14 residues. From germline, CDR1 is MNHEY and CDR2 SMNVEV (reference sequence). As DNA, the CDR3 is TGTGCCAGCAGTTTTAGGGGACAGGGGTGGGAGCAGTACTTC. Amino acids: CASSFRGQGWEQYF.

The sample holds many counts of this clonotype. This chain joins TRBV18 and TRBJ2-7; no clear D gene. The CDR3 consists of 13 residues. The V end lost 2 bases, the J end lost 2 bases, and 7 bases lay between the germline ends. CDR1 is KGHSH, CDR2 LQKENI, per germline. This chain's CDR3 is CASSPGVAYEQYF. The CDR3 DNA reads TGTGCCAGCTCACCAGGGGTGGCCTACGAGCAGTACTTC.

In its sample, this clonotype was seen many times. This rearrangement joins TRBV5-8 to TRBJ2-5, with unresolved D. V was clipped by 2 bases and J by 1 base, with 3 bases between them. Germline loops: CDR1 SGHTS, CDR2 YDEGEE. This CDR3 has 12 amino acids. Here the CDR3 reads CASSFSQETQYF. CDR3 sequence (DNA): TGTGCCAGCAGCTTCAGCCAAGAGACCCAGTACTTC.

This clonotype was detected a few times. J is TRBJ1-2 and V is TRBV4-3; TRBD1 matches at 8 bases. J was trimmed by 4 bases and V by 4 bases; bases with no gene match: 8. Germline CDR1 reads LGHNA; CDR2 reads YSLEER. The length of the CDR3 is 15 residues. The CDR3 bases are TGCGCCAGCAGCCCCTCCAGGGGGCATATCTATGGCTACACCTTC. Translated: CASSPSRGHIYGYTF.

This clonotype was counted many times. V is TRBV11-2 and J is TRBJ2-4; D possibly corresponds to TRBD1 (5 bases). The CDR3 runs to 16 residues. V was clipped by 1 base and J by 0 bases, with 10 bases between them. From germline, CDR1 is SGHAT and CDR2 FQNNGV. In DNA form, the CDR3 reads TGTGCCAGCAGCTTAGTCGAAGGGGTAGCCAAAAACATTCAGTACTTC. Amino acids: CASSLVEGVAKNIQYF.

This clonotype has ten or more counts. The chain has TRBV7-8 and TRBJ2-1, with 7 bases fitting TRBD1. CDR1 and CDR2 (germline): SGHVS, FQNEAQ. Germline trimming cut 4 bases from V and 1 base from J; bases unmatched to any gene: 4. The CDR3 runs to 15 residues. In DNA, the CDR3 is TGTGCCAGCAGCTACCGACAGGGATCCTACAATGAGCAGTTCTTC. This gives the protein CASSYRQGSYNEQFF.

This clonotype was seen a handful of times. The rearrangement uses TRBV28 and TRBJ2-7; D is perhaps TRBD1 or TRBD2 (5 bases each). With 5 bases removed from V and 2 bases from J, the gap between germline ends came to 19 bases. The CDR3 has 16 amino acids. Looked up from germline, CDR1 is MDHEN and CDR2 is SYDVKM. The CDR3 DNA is TGTGCCAGCAGTGGAACACCGGGACCCCGCACCTACGAGCAGTACTTC. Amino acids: CASSGTPGPRTYEQYF.

The CDR3 DNA sequence: TGTGCCAGCAGCTTGTGGACAGGGAGCTCCTACAATGAGCAGTTCTTC. Protein: CASSLWTGSSYNEQFF. This chain joins TRBV5-8 and TRBJ2-1, with TRBD1 matching 8 bases. The junction had 3 bases not matched to a gene; V was cut back by 1 base and J by 0 bases. The germline gives CDR1 SGHTS, CDR2 YDEGEE. The CDR3 totals 16 residues.

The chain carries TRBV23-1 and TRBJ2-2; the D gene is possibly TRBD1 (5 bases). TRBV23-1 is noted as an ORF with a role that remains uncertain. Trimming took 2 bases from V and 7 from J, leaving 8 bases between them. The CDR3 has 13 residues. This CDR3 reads CASSQGANGELFF. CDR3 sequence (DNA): TGCGCCAGCAGTCAAGGGGCGAACGGGGAGCTGTTTTTT.

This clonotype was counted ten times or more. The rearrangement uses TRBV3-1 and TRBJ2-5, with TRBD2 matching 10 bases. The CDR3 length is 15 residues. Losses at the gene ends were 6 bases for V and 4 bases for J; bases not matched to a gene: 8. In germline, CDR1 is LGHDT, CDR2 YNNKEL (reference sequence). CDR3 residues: CASRPSGGAGETQYF. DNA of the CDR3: TGTGCCAGCAGACCCAGCGGGGGGGCAGGAGAGACCCAGTACTTC.

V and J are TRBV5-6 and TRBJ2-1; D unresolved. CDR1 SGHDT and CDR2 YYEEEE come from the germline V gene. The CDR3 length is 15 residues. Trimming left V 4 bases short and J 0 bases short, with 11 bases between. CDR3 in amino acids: CASSPDGPSYNEQFF. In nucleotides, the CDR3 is TGTGCCAGCAGCCCCGACGGACCCTCCTACAATGAGCAGTTCTTC.